The clone carrying this TCR beta chain was recorded a few times. Its antigen is not known. Treatment specified: roughly 19 received Ad26.COV2.S at low or high dose, single or two shots; about five received placebo; per-sample allocation not given. Day 63 following the first vaccine or placebo injection was when the samples were taken. Vaccination employed an Ad26 vector expressing the Wuhan-strain SARS-CoV-2 spike. Clones were read by immunoSEQ multiplex PCR, and TCRdb kept only the in-frame ones, dropping some. This sample has around 450,000 clones; approximately 92% occur once, and the top ten carry over 2%. The data are from a study of Ad26.COV2.S vaccination and SARS-CoV-2 variants. Study-level background: In the study, Ad26.COV2.S was injected intramuscularly once, or twice 56 days apart. Study-wide results and limits: Vaccine and placebo recipients had similar non-spike TCR breadth. Reported post-vaccination CD8+ and CD4+ T cell responses to spike showed substantial breadth.

CDR1 and CDR2 (germline): SNHLY, FYNNEI. There are 17 residues in the CDR3. The ends lost 3 bases at V and 6 bases at J; junction bases unmatched: 10. The specimen comprised peripheral blood, sampled in a trial of Ad26.COV2.S vaccine versus placebo. The clonotype originates from a person aged 18-60 years who received the Ad26.COV2.S COVID-19 vaccine or a placebo. V is TRBV2 and J is TRBJ1-5; 11 nucleotides match TRBD1. The CDR3, as DNA: TGTGCCAGCAGTGATTGGGACAGGGGGGAGGCCAGTCAGCCCCAGCATTTT. Amino acids: CASSDWDRGEASQPQHF.